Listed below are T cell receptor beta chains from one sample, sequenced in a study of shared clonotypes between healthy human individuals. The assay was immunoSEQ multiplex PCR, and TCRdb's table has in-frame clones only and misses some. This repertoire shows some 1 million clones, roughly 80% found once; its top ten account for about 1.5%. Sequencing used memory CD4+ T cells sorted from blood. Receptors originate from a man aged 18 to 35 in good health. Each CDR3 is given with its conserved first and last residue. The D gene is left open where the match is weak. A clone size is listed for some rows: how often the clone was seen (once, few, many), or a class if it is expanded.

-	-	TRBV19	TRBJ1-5	CASCDPNQPQHF	TGTGCCAGCTGCGACCCCAATCAGCCCCAGCATTTT
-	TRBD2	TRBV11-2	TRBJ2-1	CASSLELAGVVGNEQFF	TGTGCCAGCAGCTTAGAACTAGCGGGAGTAGTAGGTAATGAGCAGTTCTTC
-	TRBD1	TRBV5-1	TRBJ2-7	CASSNTGTGPSYEQYF	TGCGCCAGCAGCAATACCGGGACAGGGCCCTCCTACGAGCAGTACTTC
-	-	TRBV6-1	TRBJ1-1	CASSVGMTGANTEAFF	TGTGCCAGCAGTGTTGGCATGACGGGGGCTAACACTGAAGCTTTCTTT
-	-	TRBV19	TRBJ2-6	CASTGGRANSGANVLTF	TGTGCCAGTACCGGGGGCAGGGCCAACTCTGGGGCCAACGTCCTGACTTTC
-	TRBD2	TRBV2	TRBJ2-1	CASSRRLAGDYNEQFF	TGTGCCAGCAGTCGACGGCTAGCGGGGGACTACAATGAGCAGTTCTTC
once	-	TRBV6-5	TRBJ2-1	CASSEFGKQFF	TGTGCCAGCAGTGAATTTGGGAAGCAGTTCTTC
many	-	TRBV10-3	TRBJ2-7	CAISASSYEQYF	TGTGCCATCAGTGCCTCCTCCTACGAGCAGTACTTC
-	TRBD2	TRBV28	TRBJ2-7	CASSFVLAGALHEQYF	TGTGCCAGCAGTTTTGTACTAGCGGGGGCGCTCCACGAGCAGTACTTC
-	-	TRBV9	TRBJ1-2	CASSLGLGYTF	TGTGCCAGCTCCCTGGGGCTGGGGTACACCTTC
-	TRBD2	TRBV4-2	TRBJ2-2	CASSQEGLGRTGELFF	TGTGCCAGCAGCCAAGAGGGACTAGGTCGCACCGGGGAGCTGTTTTTT
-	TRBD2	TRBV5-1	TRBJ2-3	CASSLVAGSSTDTQYF	TGCGCCAGCAGCTTGGTAGCGGGGAGCAGCACAGATACGCAGTATTTT